Shown below are 13 T cell receptor beta chains from a single sample sequenced in a study of shared clonotypes between healthy human individuals. The repertoire was sequenced with immunoSEQ multiplex PCR; TCRdb's copy has only in-frame clones and lacks some. The sample comprises about 980,000 clones, 60% to 85% of which are singletons, and around 1.5% rests with the top ten. Sequencing was done on a sample of memory CD4+ T cells sorted from blood. Sample subset: CD45RA-negative fraction. The receptors were sampled from a man aged 18 to 29 in good health.

The rearrangement joins TRBV6-5 to TRBJ1-2; 8 positions match TRBD1. CDR1 is MNHEY and CDR2 is SVGAGI in the germline V gene. The CDR3 runs to 15 residues. V lost 4 bases and J lost 6; bases outside the gene matches: 10. In DNA form, the CDR3 reads TGTGCCAGCAGTTGGACGACAGGGGTTCAAAATGGCTACACCTTC. This translates into CASSWTTGVQNGYTF.

This clone was seen only once. The genes are TRBV14 and TRBJ2-5, with D tentatively TRBD1 (6 bases). CDR1 SGHDN and CDR2 FVKESK come from the germline V gene. V was trimmed by 6 bases and J by 5 bases, leaving 13 bases between them. The CDR3 runs to 13 residues. CDR3 DNA sequence: TGTGCCAGCAGGCGACAGGAGTCTGAGACCCAGTACTTC. Translation: CASRRQESETQYF. Full variable domain (missing parts from reference TRBV14 and TRBJ2-5): EAGVTQFPSHSVIEKGQTVTLRCDPISGHDNLYWYRRVMGKEIKFLLHFVKESKQDESGMPNNRFLAERTGGTYSTLKVQPAELEDSGVYFCASRRQESETQYFGPGTRLLVL.

The rearrangement links TRBV5-1 to TRBJ1-2, with D possibly matching TRBD1 (5 bases). Germline assignment: CDR1 SGHRS and CDR2 YFSETQ. The germline V and J ends were trimmed by 3 bases and 4 bases, with 10 bases remaining between them. This CDR3 has 13 residues. CDR3: CASSSGDAYGYTF. CDR3 sequence (DNA): TGCGCCAGCAGCTCGGGGGACGCCTATGGCTACACCTTC.

In the case of this clone: Given a much more abundant clone one base away, this may be a read error. DNA for the CDR3: TGTGCCAGCAGTCTAGATAGCAATCAGCCCCAGCATTTT. It encodes CASSLDSNQPQHF. This chain uses TRBV6-6 with TRBJ1-5; D ambiguous. The CDR3 is 13 residues long. Germline CDR1 MNHNY, CDR2 SVGAGI (reference sequence). V was cut by 5 bases and J by 0 bases, with 5 bases left in between.

A word on this clone: The same CDR3 arises from other DNA sequences in this sample as well. The J gene is TRBJ2-7, the V gene TRBV2, with 8 nucleotides matching TRBD1. The germline V gene has CDR1 SNHLY and CDR2 FYNNEI. CDR3 length: 13 residues. V gave up 2 bases and J gave up 6 bases; unmatched junction bases: 3. CDR3 coding DNA: TGTGCCAGCAGTGAACAGGGGGCAGGCGAGCAGTACTTC. Residues: CASSEQGAGEQYF.

This clone showed up just a few times. The rearrangement links TRBV2 to TRBJ1-6; D perhaps matches TRBD1 (5 bases). The ends were cut back, 4 bases at V and 8 bases at J, with 9 bases in the middle. This CDR3 comprises 13 residues. Looked up from germline, CDR1 is SNHLY and CDR2 is FYNNEI. This chain's CDR3 is CASSGQFDSPLHF. For the CDR3, the DNA is TGTGCCAGCAGTGGACAGTTCGATTCACCCCTCCACTTT. The full variable domain, its missing parts supplied by reference TRBV2 and TRBJ1-6, is EPEVTQTPSHQVTQMGQEVILRCVPISNHLYFYWYRQILGQKVEFLVSFYNNEISEKSEIFDDQFSVERPDGSNFTLKIRSTKLEDSAMYFCASSGQFDSPLHFGNGTRLTVT.

The chain carries TRBV28 and TRBJ2-4; TRBD1 matches at 7 bases. This CDR3 spans 16 amino acids. The V segment lost 2 bases and the J segment 5 bases; nucleotides outside the gene matches: 9. Germline lookup yields CDR1 MDHEN and CDR2 SYDVKM. The CDR3 nucleotides read TGTGCCAGCAGTTTAATACAGGGGATTAGAGAAAACATTCAGTACTTC. It yields the protein CASSLIQGIRENIQYF.

The chain combines TRBV12-2 with TRBJ1-1. TRBV12-2 is reported as a pseudogene. The CDR3 is 15 amino acids. The CDR3 protein is CASRFPGTVNTEAFF. CDR3 coding DNA: TGTGCAAGTCGCTTTCCCGGGACGGTGAACACTGAAGCTTTCTTT.

This chain uses TRBV6-5 with TRBJ1-6; tentatively, D is TRBD1 (5 bases). Trimming pared 3 bases from V and 8 bases from J, leaving 11 bases between. Germline values: CDR1 MNHEY, CDR2 SVGAGI. CDR3 length: 14 amino acids. CDR3 sequence (DNA): TGTGCCAGCAGTTATCGACAGATTTATTCACCCCTCCACTTT. Its protein product is CASSYRQIYSPLHF.

CDR3 protein: CASSLNGGRGSPLHF. The CDR3, as DNA: TGCGCCAGCAGCTTGAACGGGGGCCGGGGCTCACCCCTCCACTTT. The chain combines TRBV5-1 with TRBJ1-6, with D possibly being TRBD1 (6 bases). V was pared by 1 base and J by 10 bases, with 15 bases between. This CDR3 is 15 amino acids long. Germline V lookup: CDR1 SGHRS, CDR2 YFSETQ.

The chain recombines TRBV7-2 with TRBJ2-1; 10 bases agree with TRBD1. Unmatched junction bases numbered 11, after V lost 5 bases and J lost 7 bases. The CDR3 length is 16 residues. Germline lookup yields CDR1 SGHTA and CDR2 FQGNSA. DNA for the CDR3: TGTGCCAGCAGCGGATCCGGGACAGGGGCCAGGAATGAGCAGTTCTTC. Translated, it gives CASSGSGTGARNEQFF.

Only a few counts were recorded for this clone. This chain connects TRBV1 to TRBJ1-5. TRBV1 has pseudogene status. This CDR3 has 17 amino acids. CDR3 loop: CTSSQDGGQASNQPQHF. CDR3 bases: TGCACCAGCAGCCAAGATGGCGGGCAGGCTAGCAATCAGCCCCAGCATTTT.

This sequence joins TRBV5-1 and TRBJ2-2; D perhaps matches TRBD2 (6 bases). With 1 base removed from V and 1 base from J, the gap between germline ends came to 8 bases. Germline V lookup: CDR1 SGHRS, CDR2 YFSETQ. This CDR3 contains 15 residues. The CDR3: CASSLTSRNTGELFF. CDR3 in DNA: TGCGCCAGCAGCTTGACTAGCAGGAACACCGGGGAGCTGTTTTTT.